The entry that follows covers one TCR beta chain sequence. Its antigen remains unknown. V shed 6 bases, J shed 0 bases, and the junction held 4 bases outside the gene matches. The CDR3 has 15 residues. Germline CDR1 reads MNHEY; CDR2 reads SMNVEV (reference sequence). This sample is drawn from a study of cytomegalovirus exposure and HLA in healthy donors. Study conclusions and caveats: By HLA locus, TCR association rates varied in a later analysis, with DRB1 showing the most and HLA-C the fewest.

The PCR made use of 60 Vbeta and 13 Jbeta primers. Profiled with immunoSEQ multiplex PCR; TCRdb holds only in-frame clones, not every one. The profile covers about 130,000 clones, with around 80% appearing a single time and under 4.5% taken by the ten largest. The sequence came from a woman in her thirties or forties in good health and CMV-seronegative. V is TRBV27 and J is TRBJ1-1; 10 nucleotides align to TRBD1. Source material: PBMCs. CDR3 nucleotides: TGTGCCAGCAGGGACAGGGGGAGGATGAACACTGAAGCTTTCTTT. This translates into CASRDRGRMNTEAFF.